This entry concerns a single T cell receptor beta chain. No antigen is known for it. This entry is derived from a study of PD-1 blockade in classical Hodgkin lymphoma. Time point of the sample: cycle 4 day 1 (C4D1), after 6 weeks of nivolumab. Each patient's relapse followed autologous stem cell transplantation, and brentuximab vedotin exposure varied. Study observations and caveats: At baseline, newly diagnosed patients reportedly showed less TCR diversity than healthy donors.

Germline CDR1 LGHNA, CDR2 YSLEER. Trimming took off 5 bases at V and 8 bases at J, with 16 bases between the two ends. This CDR3 contains 14 residues. Profiled with immunoSEQ multiplex PCR; TCRdb holds only in-frame clones, not every one. The table records under 50,000 clones, 60% to 70% of them present only once. The TCR was taken from a human donor with classical Hodgkin lymphoma. The sample here was peripheral blood mononuclear cells (PBMCs), taken before the fourth cycle of nivolumab. This sequence joins TRBV4-3 and TRBJ2-4; possibly TRBD2 for D (5 bases). For the CDR3, the DNA is TGCGCCAGCAGCTACGATCGAGGGATGGACATTCAGTACTTC. It is translated as CASSYDRGMDIQYF.